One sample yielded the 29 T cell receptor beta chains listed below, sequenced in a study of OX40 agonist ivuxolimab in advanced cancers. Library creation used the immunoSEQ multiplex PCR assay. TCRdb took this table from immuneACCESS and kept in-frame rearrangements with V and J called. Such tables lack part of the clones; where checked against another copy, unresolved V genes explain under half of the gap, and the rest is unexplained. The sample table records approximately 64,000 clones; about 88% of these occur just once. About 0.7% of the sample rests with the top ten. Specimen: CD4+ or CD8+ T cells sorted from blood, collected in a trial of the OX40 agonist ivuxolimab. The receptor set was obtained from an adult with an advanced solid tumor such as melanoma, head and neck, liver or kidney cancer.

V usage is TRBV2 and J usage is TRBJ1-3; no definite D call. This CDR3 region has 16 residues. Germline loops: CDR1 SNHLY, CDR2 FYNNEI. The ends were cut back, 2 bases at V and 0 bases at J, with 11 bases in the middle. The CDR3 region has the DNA TGTGCCAGCAGTGAAAGGGTGCAGACCTCTGGAAACACCATATATTTT. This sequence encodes CASSERVQTSGNTIYF.

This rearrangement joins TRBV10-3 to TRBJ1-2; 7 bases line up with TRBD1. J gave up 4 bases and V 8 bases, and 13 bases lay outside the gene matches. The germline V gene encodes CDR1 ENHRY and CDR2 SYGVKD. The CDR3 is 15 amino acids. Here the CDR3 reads CAIGRDLGGPYGYTF. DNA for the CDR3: TGTGCCATCGGCCGGGACTTAGGGGGCCCCTATGGCTACACCTTC.

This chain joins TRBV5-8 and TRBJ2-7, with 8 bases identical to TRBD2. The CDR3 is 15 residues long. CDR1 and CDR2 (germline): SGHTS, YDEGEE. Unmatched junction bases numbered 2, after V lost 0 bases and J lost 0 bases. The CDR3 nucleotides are TGTGCCAGCAGCTTGGCGGGGACTAGCTCCTACGAGCAGTACTTC. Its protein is CASSLAGTSSYEQYF.

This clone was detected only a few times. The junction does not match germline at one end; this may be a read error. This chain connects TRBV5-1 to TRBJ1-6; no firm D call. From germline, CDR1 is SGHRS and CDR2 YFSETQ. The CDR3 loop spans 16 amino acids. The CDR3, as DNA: TGCGCCAGCAGCTTGGCCGTATTCTCCAATAATTCACCCCTCCACTTT. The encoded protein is CASSLAVFSNNSPLHF.

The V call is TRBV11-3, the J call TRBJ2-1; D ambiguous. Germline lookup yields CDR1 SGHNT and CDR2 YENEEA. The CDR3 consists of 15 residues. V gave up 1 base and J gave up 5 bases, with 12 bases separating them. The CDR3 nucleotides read TGTGCCAGCAGCTTAGGACGGGTTGAAAACAATGAGCAGTTCTTC. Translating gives CASSLGRVENNEQFF.

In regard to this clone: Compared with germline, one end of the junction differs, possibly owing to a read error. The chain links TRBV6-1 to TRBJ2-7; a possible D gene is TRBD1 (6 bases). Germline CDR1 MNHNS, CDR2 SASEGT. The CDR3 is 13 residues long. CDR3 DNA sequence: TGTGCCAGCAGCCAAGAGAGGGGGACACTCCCGAACTTC. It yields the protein CASSQERGTLPNF.

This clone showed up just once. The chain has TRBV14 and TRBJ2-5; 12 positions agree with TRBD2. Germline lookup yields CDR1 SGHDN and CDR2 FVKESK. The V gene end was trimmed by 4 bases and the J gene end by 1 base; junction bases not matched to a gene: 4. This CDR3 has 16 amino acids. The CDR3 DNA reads TGTGCCAGCAGCCGTTTACTAGCGGGAGGCCAAGAGACCCAGTACTTC. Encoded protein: CASSRLLAGGQETQYF.

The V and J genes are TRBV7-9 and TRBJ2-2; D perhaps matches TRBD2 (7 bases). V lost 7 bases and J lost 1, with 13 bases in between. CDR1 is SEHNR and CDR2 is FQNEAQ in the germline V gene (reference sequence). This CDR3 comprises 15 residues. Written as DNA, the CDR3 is TGTGCCAGCAAAGGGGGAGGGCGGAACACCGGGGAGCTGTTTTTT. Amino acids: CASKGGGRNTGELFF.

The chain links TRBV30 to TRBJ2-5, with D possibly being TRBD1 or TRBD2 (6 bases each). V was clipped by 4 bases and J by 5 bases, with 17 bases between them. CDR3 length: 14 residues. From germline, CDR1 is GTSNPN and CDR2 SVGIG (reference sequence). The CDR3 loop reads CAWTRNRGRETQYF. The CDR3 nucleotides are TGTGCCTGGACCCGAAATCGGGGGCGGGAGACCCAGTACTTC. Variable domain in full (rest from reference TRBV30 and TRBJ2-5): SQTIHQWPATLVQPVGSPLSLECTVEGTSNPNLYWYRQAAGRGLQLLFYSVGIGQISSEVPQNLSASRPQDRQFILSSKKLLLSDSGFYLCAWTRNRGRETQYFGPGTRLLVL.

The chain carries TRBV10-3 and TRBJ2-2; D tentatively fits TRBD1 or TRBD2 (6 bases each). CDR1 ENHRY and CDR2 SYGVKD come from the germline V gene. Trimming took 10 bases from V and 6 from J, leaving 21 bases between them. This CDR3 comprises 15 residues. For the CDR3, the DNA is TGTGCCACGGGGGAACAGGGCGAGGGACCCGGGGAGCTGTTTTTT. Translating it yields CATGEQGEGPGELFF.

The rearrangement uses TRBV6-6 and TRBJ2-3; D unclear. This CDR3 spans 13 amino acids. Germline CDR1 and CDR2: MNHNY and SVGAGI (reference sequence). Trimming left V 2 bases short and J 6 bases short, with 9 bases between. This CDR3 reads CASSYLGPDTQYF. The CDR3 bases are TGTGCCAGCAGTTACCTGGGCCCTGATACGCAGTATTTT.

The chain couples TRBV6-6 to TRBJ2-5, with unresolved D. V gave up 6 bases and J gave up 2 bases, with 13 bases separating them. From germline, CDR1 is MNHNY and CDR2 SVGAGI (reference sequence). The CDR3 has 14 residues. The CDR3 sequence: CASRAFLKQETQYF. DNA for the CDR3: TGTGCCAGCAGGGCCTTCCTTAAACAAGAGACCCAGTACTTC.

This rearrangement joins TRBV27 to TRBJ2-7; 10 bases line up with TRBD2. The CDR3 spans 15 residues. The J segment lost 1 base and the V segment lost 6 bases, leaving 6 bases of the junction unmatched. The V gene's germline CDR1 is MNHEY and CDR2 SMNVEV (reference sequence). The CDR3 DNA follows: TGTGCCAGCAGGACGGTAGCGGGAGGATCCTACGAGCAGTACTTC. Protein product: CASRTVAGGSYEQYF.

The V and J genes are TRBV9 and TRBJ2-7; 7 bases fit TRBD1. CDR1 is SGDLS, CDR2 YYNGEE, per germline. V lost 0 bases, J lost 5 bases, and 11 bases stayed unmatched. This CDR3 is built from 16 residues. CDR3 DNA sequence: TGTGCCAGCAGCGTAGGGTCTCACAGGGGTCACCACGAGCAGTACTTC. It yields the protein CASSVGSHRGHHEQYF.

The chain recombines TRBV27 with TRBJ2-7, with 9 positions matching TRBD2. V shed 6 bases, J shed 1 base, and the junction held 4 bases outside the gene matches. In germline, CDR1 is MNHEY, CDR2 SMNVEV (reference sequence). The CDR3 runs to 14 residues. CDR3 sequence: CASSRSGSSYEQYF. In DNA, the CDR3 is TGTGCCAGCAGCCGTAGCGGGAGTTCCTACGAGCAGTACTTC.

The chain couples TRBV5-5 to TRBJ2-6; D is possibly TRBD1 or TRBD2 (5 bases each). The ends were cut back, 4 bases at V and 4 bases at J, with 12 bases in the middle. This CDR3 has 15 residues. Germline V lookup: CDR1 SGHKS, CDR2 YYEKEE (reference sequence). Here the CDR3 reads CASSLLGVGANVLTF. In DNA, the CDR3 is TGTGCCAGCAGCCTGTTGGGGGTGGGGGCCAACGTCCTGACTTTC.

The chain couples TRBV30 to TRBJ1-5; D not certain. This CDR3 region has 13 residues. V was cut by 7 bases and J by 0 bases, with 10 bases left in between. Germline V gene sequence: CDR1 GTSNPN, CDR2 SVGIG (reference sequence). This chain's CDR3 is CAYSVPSNQPQHF. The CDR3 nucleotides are TGTGCCTATTCAGTCCCTAGCAATCAGCCCCAGCATTTT.

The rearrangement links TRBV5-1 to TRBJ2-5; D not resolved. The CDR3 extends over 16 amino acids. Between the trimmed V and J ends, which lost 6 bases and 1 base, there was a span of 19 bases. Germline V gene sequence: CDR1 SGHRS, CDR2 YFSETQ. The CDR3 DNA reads TGCGCCAGCACCTTTTCCGGCATGGTAGCCCAAGAGACCCAGTACTTC. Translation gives CASTFSGMVAQETQYF.

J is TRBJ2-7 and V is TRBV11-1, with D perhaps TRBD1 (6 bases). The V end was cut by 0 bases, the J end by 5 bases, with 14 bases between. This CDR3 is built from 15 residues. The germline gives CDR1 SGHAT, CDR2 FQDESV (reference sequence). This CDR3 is CASSLARQGRHEQYF. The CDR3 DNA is TGTGCCAGCAGCTTAGCGCGGCAGGGGCGCCACGAGCAGTACTTC.

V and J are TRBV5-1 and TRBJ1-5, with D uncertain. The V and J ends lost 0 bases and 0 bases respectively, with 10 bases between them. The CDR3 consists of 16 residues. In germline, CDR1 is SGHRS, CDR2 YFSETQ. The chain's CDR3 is CASSLDGFNSNQPQHF. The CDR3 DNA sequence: TGCGCCAGCAGCTTGGATGGGTTTAATAGCAATCAGCCCCAGCATTTT. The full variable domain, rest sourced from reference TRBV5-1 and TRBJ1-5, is KAGVTQTPRYLIKTRGQQVTLSCSPISGHRSVSWYQQTPGQGLQFLFEYFSETQRNKGNFPGRFSGRQFSNSRSEMNVSTLELGDSALYLCASSLDGFNSNQPQHFGDGTRLSIL.

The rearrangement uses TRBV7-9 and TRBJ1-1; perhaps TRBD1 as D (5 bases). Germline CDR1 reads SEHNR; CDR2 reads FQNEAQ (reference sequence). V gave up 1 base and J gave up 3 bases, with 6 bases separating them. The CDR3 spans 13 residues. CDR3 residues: CASSLGGDTEAFF. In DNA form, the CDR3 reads TGTGCCAGCAGCTTAGGAGGGGACACTGAAGCTTTCTTT.

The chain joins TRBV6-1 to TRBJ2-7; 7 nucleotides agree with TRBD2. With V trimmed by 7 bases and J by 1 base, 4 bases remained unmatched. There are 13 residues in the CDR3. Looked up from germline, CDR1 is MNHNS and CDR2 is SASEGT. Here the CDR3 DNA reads TGTGCCAGCACGCGGCGGGAGTCCTACGAGCAGTACTTC. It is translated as CASTRRESYEQYF.

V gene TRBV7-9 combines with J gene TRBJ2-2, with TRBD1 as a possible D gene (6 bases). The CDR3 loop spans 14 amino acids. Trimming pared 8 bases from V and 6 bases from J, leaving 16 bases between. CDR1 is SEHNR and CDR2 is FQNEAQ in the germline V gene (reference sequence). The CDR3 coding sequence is TGTGCCAGCGGGACGGGACAAAACTCCGGGGAGCTGTTTTTT. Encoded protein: CASGTGQNSGELFF. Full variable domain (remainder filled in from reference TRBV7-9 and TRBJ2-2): DTGVSQNPRHKITKRGQNVTFRCDPISEHNRLYWYRQTLGQGPEFLTYFQNEAQLEKSRLLSDRFSAERPKGSFSTLEIQRTEQGDSAMYLCASGTGQNSGELFFGEGSRLTVL.

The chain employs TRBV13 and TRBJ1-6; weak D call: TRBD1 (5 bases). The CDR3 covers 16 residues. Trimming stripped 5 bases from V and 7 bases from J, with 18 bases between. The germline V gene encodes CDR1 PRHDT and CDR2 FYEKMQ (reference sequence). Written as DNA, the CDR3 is TGTGCCAGCAGCCGCAGAGGGGAAGTAAGCAATTCACCCCTCCACTTT. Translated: CASSRRGEVSNSPLHF.

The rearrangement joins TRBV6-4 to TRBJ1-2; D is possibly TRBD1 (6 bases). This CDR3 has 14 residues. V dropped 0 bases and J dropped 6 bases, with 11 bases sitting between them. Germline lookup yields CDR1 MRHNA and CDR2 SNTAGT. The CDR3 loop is CASSDSQGRNGYTF. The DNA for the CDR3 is TGTGCCAGCAGTGACTCACAGGGTCGGAATGGCTACACCTTC.

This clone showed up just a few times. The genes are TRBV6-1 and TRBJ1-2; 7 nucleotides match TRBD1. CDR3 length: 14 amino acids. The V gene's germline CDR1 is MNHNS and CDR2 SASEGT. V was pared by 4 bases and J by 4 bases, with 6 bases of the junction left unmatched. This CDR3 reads CASSGRQGTYGYTF. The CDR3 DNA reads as TGTGCCAGCAGTGGGCGACAGGGCACCTATGGCTACACCTTC.

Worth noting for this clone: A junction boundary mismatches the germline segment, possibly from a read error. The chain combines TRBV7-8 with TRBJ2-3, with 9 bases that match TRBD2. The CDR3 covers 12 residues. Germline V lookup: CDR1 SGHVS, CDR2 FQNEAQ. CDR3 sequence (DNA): TGTGCCAGCAGCTTAGATAGTCTAGCGGGAACTTTT. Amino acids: CASSLDSLAGTF.

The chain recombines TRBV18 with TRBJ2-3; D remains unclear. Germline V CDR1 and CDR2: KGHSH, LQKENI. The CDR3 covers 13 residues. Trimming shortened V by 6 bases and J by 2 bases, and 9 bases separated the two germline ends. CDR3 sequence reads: CASSPAITDTQYF. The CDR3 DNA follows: TGTGCCAGCTCTCCCGCGATCACAGATACGCAGTATTTT.

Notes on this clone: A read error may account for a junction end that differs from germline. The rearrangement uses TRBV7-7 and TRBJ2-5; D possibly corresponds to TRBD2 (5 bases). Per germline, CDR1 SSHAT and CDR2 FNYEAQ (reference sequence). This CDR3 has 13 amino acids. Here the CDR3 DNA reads TGTGCTAGCAGCCGGGAAAGCGTGGAGACCCAGTACTTC. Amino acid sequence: CASSRESVETQYF.